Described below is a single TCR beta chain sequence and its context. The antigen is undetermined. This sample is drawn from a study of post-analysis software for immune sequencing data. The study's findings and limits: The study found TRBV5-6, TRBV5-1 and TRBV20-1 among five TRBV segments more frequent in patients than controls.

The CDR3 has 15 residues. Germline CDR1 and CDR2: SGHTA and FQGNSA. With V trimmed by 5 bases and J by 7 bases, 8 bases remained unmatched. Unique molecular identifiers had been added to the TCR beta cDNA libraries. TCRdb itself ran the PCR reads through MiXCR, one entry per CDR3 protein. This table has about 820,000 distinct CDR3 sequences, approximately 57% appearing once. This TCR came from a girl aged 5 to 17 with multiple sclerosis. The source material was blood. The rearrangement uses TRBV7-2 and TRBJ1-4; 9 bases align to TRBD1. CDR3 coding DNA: TGTGCCAGCAGCCGGGGGGGACAGGGATTTGAAAAACTGTTTTTT. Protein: CASSRGGQGFEKLFF.